A selection of T cell receptor beta chains follows, all from one sample in a study of T cell repertoires in cytomegalovirus infection. TCRdb analysed the reads with MiXCR anew, one entry per CDR3 protein. The data contain approximately 470,000 distinct CDR3 sequences, approximately 46% of them singletons. Their specific antigens are unknown. The sample in question was cultured PBMCs, obtained from culture after CMV antigen stimulation. These receptors all come from a human donor in good health (CMV status not recorded). Some clones in this sample may be carry-over from other donors' samples. Both conserved end residues are part of each CDR3. The order of the fields is clone size, J gene, D gene, V gene, CDR3 DNA, CDR3 protein. D genes are given only for firm matches. Not every row has a clone size; where given, it reads once, few, many or a size class.

few TRBJ2-7 TRBD2 TRBV7-2 TGTGCCAGCAGCCGGACTAGCGGGGCCTCCTACGAGCAGTACTTC CASSRTSGASYEQYF
few TRBJ1-6 . TRBV4-3 TGCGCCAGCAGCCAAGGAGCCAGGGGTCCACCCCTCCACTTT CASSQGARGPPLHF
. TRBJ1-1 . TRBV27 TGTGCCAGCAAAAACGGAGGGGGGAGCACTGAAGCTTTCTTT CASKNGGGSTEAFF
. TRBJ1-3 . TRBV18 TGTGCCAGCTCACCATTTCAAGAGGGAAGCGCTGGAAACACCATATATTTT CASSPFQEGSAGNTIYF
. TRBJ2-7 TRBD2 TRBV12-3/TRBV12-4 TGTGCCAGCAGCGAGGGGCGGGAGAACGACGAGCAGTACTTC CASSEGRENDEQYF
. TRBJ2-2 TRBD2 TRBV6-6 TGTGCCAGCGCGGGGACTAGGTCCACCGGGGAGCTGTTTTTT CASAGTRSTGELFF
few TRBJ1-1 TRBD1 TRBV7-2 TGTGCCAGCAGCTCGCTGGACAGGGGACCGAGGGAAGCTTTCTTT CASSSLDRGPREAFF
many TRBJ2-3 . TRBV7-2 TGTGCCAGCAGCTTACGCTCTAGCACAGATACGCAGTATTTT CASSLRSSTDTQYF
once TRBJ2-2 . TRBV6-5 TGTGCCAGCAGTTACTCGAGGACAAACACCGGGGAGCTGTTTTTT CASSYSRTNTGELFF
few TRBJ2-3 . TRBV2 TGTGCCAGCATGATTGATACGCAGTATTTT CASMIDTQYF
. TRBJ2-7 TRBD2 TRBV6-5 TGTGCCAGCAAGGCGGGGGGGTCCTACGAGCAGTACTTC CASKAGGSYEQYF
few TRBJ2-5 . TRBV5-4 TGTGCCAGCAGCTTGGCCGGGGCAGGGGAAATGCAGGAGACCCAGTACTTC CASSLAGAGEMQETQYF
few TRBJ2-7 TRBD2 TRBV7-2 TGTGCCAGCAGCTCTAGCGGGAGTCTCCGCATTTACGAGCAGTACTTC CASSSSGSLRIYEQYF
few TRBJ1-2 . TRBV7-2 TGTGCCAGCAGCTTAGATGGAGCGGATTATGGCTACACCTTC CASSLDGADYGYTF